The 24 T cell receptor beta chains below all came from one sample that was sequenced in a study of cytotoxic CD8 clonotypes in ibrutinib-treated CLL. This table comes from immunoSEQ multiplex PCR, and its TCRdb copy is limited to in-frame clones, with some not included. The sample has some 46,000 clones, about 70% seen once. The sequencing used PBMCs, collected after 12 months of ibrutinib treatment. The receptors stem from a human donor with chronic lymphocytic leukemia.

The chain recombines TRBV9 with TRBJ1-4; no reliable D call. Trimming pared 0 bases from V and 0 bases from J, leaving 9 bases between. The CDR3 length is 16 residues. Germline V gene lookup returns CDR1 SGDLS and CDR2 YYNGEE. This CDR3 reads CASSVGEYATNEKLFF. The CDR3 DNA follows: TGTGCCAGCAGCGTAGGAGAATACGCAACTAATGAAAAACTGTTTTTT. Combining the CDR3 with reference TRBV9 and TRBJ1-4 gives the whole variable domain DSGVTQTPKHLITATGQRVTLRCSPRSGDLSVYWYQQSLDQGLQFLIQYYNGEERAKGNILERFSAQQFPDLHSELNLSSLELGDSALYFCASSVGEYATNEKLFFGSGTQLSVL.

The rearrangement links TRBV6-6 to TRBJ2-3; D is ambiguous. The V end lost 2 bases, the J end lost 6 bases, and 15 bases lay between the germline ends. The CDR3 has 15 amino acids. Germline CDR1 is MNHNY and CDR2 is SVGAGI (reference sequence). CDR3 protein: CASSYTAAPRDTQYF. As DNA, the CDR3 is TGTGCCAGCAGTTACACGGCAGCCCCTCGGGATACGCAGTATTTT.

The chain carries TRBV7-3 and TRBJ2-7; 14 nucleotides align to TRBD2. V trimming: 6 bases; J trimming: 12 bases; junction bases outside the gene matches: 7. The CDR3 covers 13 residues. Per the germline V gene, CDR1 is SGHTA and CDR2 is FQGTGA. As DNA, the CDR3 is TGTGCCAGCAGGGAGGGGACTAGCGGGGGATTGTACTTC. Amino acid sequence: CASREGTSGGLYF.

The V and J genes are TRBV5-1 and TRBJ2-3; 7 bases are shared with TRBD2. J was trimmed by 0 bases and V by 7 bases; bases with no gene match: 2. Per the germline V gene, CDR1 is SGHRS and CDR2 is YFSETQ. This CDR3 comprises 13 residues. In DNA, the CDR3 is TGCGCCAGCCGTAGCGGGAGCACAGATACGCAGTATTTT. The encoded protein is CASRSGSTDTQYF.

This chain connects TRBV19 to TRBJ1-6; possible D gene TRBD1, 6 bases. Germline V gene lookup returns CDR1 LNHDA and CDR2 SQIVND (reference sequence). Trimming pared 4 bases from V and 0 bases from J, leaving 16 bases between. CDR3 length: 18 amino acids. The CDR3 bases are TGTGCCAGTAGTAAAAACAGGGCCGGAAGCTCCTATAATTCACCCCTCCACTTT. This codes for CASSKNRAGSSYNSPLHF.

The J gene is TRBJ1-3, the V gene TRBV5-1; D gene unclear. Trimming took off 4 bases at V and 0 bases at J, with 8 bases between the two ends. Germline V gene sequence: CDR1 SGHRS, CDR2 YFSETQ. The length of the CDR3 is 14 residues. The CDR3 nucleotides read TGCGCCAGCAGCACTGGAGACTCTGGAAACACCATATATTTT. Translated, it gives CASSTGDSGNTIYF.

The chain uses TRBV29-1 and TRBJ1-2; D uncertain. The length of the CDR3 is 11 residues. Deletions cut 1 base from V and 2 bases from J, with 2 bases between. The germline V gene encodes CDR1 SQVTM and CDR2 ANQGSEA. In nucleotides, the CDR3 is TGCAGCGTTGAAGGGAACTATGGCTACACCTTC. It is translated as CSVEGNYGYTF. The full variable domain, rest sourced from reference TRBV29-1 and TRBJ1-2, is SAVISQKPSRDICQRGTSLTIQCQVDSQVTMMFWYRQQPGQSLTLIATANQGSEATYESGFVIDKFPISRPNLTFSTLTVSNMSPEDSSIYLCSVEGNYGYTFGSGTRLTVV.

The CDR3: CASSMRTSGFTDTQYF. The CDR3 nucleotides read TGTGCCAGTAGTATGCGGACTAGCGGATTCACAGATACGCAGTATTTT. The chain couples TRBV19 to TRBJ2-3, with 10 positions matching TRBD2. Trimming took 3 bases from V and 2 from J; bases not matched to a gene: 5. Germline V gene data show CDR1 as LNHDA and CDR2 as SQIVND (reference sequence). The CDR3 contains 16 residues.

Written as DNA, the CDR3 is TGCAGTGCTAGCCCCCACAGGGGGCAGTACTTC. It is translated as CSASPHRGQYF. The V call is TRBV20-1, the J call TRBJ2-7, with TRBD1 matching 7 bases. From germline, CDR1 is DFQATT and CDR2 SNEGSKA (reference sequence). This CDR3 comprises 11 residues. Trimming removed 3 bases from V and 9 bases from J; junction bases left unmatched: 5.

J is TRBJ2-7 and V is TRBV6-6, with D perhaps given as TRBD1 or TRBD2 (5 bases each). CDR1 and CDR2 (germline): MNHNY, SVGAGI (reference sequence). Trimming pared 2 bases from V and 13 bases from J, leaving 12 bases between. The CDR3 runs to 11 residues. CDR3 DNA: TGTGCCAGCAGTTACGGGGACGAAGCCTACTTC. Translation: CASSYGDEAYF.

The chain recombines TRBV6-5 with TRBJ2-7, with 8 bases matching TRBD2. Germline V gene data show CDR1 as MNHEY and CDR2 as SVGAGI. J was trimmed by 0 bases and V by 11 bases; bases with no gene match: 3. The CDR3 consists of 12 residues. CDR3 nucleotide sequence: TGTGCCGCGGGGGGACCCTCCTACGAGCAGTACTTC. It codes for CAAGGPSYEQYF.

V usage is TRBV2 and J usage is TRBJ2-5; D might be TRBD2 (5 bases). The CDR3 is 15 amino acids. Trimming stripped 6 bases from V and 5 bases from J, with 19 bases between. In germline, CDR1 is SNHLY, CDR2 FYNNEI. The CDR3 region has the DNA TGTGCCAGCAGGGGTCGGGAAGAAACGGGGGAGACCCAGTACTTC. This codes for CASRGREETGETQYF.

Here the CDR3 DNA reads TGTGCCAGCAGTCTCAGGGCGGGGGGGTGGAATGAGCAGTTCTTC. Protein sequence: CASSLRAGGWNEQFF. The chain carries TRBV27 and TRBJ2-1; the match to TRBD2 covers 9 bases. Losses at the gene ends were 5 bases for V and 7 bases for J; bases not matched to a gene: 9. Germline CDR1 and CDR2: MNHEY and SMNVEV (reference sequence). The CDR3 totals 15 residues.

V is TRBV5-1 and J is TRBJ2-3; no definite D call. Trimming removed 6 bases from V and 0 bases from J, with 26 bases in between. CDR3 length: 19 amino acids. The germline V gene has CDR1 SGHRS and CDR2 YFSETQ. CDR3 bases: TGCGCCAGCACCGACTCACTTAGACTTACGGCCCATAGCACAGATACGCAGTATTTT. It is translated as CASTDSLRLTAHSTDTQYF.

The chain is built from TRBV2 and TRBJ2-1; D is undetermined. Germline V lookup: CDR1 SNHLY, CDR2 FYNNEI. The CDR3 consists of 14 residues. Trimming removed 0 bases at V and 2 bases at J, with 5 bases between. The CDR3 spells CASSEAPTYNEQFF. The DNA for the CDR3 is TGTGCCAGCAGTGAAGCTCCCACCTACAATGAGCAGTTCTTC.

CDR3 sequence (DNA): TGCAGCGTTGCAGCTGGGTCTAGCACAGATACGCAGTATTTT. It yields the protein CSVAAGSSTDTQYF. The V call is TRBV29-1, the J call TRBJ2-3; D call uncertain. CDR3 size: 14 residues. Per the germline V gene, CDR1 is SQVTM and CDR2 is ANQGSEA. Trimming pared 4 bases from V and 0 bases from J, leaving 11 bases between.

The gene calls are TRBV7-8 and TRBJ2-3; tentatively, D is TRBD1 or TRBD2 (5 bases each). V gave up 2 bases and J gave up 10 bases, with 16 bases separating them. In germline, CDR1 is SGHVS, CDR2 FQNEAQ. The length of the CDR3 is 14 residues. The CDR3 DNA reads as TGTGCCAGCAGCTTATGGGACGCCGCAGGATCGCAGTATTTT. Amino acid sequence: CASSLWDAAGSQYF.

This chain connects TRBV28 to TRBJ1-6, with D perhaps matching TRBD1 (5 bases). This CDR3 has 14 amino acids. V lost 6 bases and J lost 10, with 16 bases in between. The germline CDR1 and CDR2 sequences are MDHEN and SYDVKM. DNA for the CDR3: TGTGCCAGCAGGGAGGGGTCAGGGCGCTCACCCCTCCACTTT. This codes for CASREGSGRSPLHF.

In this sample, this clone turned up a few times. This chain links TRBV7-9 with TRBJ1-1; TRBD1 aligns across 7 bases. The CDR3 consists of 15 residues. CDR1 is SEHNR, CDR2 FQNEAQ, per germline (reference sequence). V shed 6 bases, J shed 7 bases, and the junction held 14 bases outside the gene matches. CDR3 DNA sequence: TGTGCCAGCAGTCCACTCACAGGGGCTCTCGGTGAAGCTTTCTTT. As protein: CASSPLTGALGEAFF.

There are a few counts of this clone. The rearrangement uses TRBV10-3 and TRBJ1-2; D unclear. CDR1 ENHRY and CDR2 SYGVKD come from the germline V gene. V dropped 3 bases and J dropped 1 base, with 9 bases sitting between them. This CDR3 comprises 14 residues. CDR3 nucleotides: TGTGCCATCAGTGAATGGCAGAATAACTATGGCTACACCTTC. It translates to CAISEWQNNYGYTF.

The V and J genes are TRBV29-1 and TRBJ2-2, with unresolved D. The CDR3 has 13 residues. V lost 5 bases and J 3 bases, leaving 10 bases between the germline ends. Germline V gene lookup returns CDR1 SQVTM and CDR2 ANQGSEA. This CDR3 is CSVRRTDTGELFF. Here the CDR3 DNA reads TGCAGCGTTCGAAGGACGGACACCGGGGAGCTGTTTTTT.

This chain uses TRBV6-7 with TRBJ1-3; D gene ambiguous. TRBV6-7 is labeled an ORF, and its function is uncertain. The V and J ends lost 0 bases and 3 bases respectively, with 9 bases between them. The CDR3 has 15 amino acids. The CDR3 bases are TGTGCCAGCAGTTACTCCAGGAGGTTTGGAAACACCATATATTTT. Translation gives CASSYSRRFGNTIYF.

This clone was found a few times. The CDR3 reads CASSLSRGETQYF. Written as DNA, the CDR3 is TGTGCCAGCAGCCTCTCTAGGGGGGAGACCCAGTACTTC. V and J are TRBV7-3 and TRBJ2-5, with a possible D match to TRBD1 (6 bases). The CDR3 length is 13 residues. V lost 5 bases and J lost 5, with 12 bases in between. Germline V gene data show CDR1 as SGHTA and CDR2 as FQGTGA.

This chain links TRBV6-5 with TRBJ1-5; D gene ambiguous. Trimming stripped 0 bases from V and 6 bases from J, with 6 bases between. Germline V CDR1 and CDR2: MNHEY, SVGAGI. The CDR3 is 13 amino acids. CDR3 amino acids: CASSYSNSQPQHF. The CDR3 DNA reads TGTGCCAGCAGTTACTCAAATAGTCAGCCCCAGCATTTT.